One and the same sample provided the 18 T cell receptor beta chains below, sequenced in a study of breast tumors, draining lymph nodes, adjacent tissues. Axillary draining lymph nodes of breast cancer patients supplied the node samples. TCRdb redid the calling of the multiplex PCR reads with MiXCR, one entry per CDR3 protein. The sample has about 110,000 distinct CDR3 sequences, around 30% seen once. The sequenced sample consisted of axillary lymph node tissue. These TCRs come from a female donor with breast cancer. Some clones in this sample may be carry-over from other donors' samples.

In regard to this clonotype: This sequence may be a read error, since a much larger clone differs from it by one base. The DNA for the CDR3 is TGTGCCGGCTCACCGGGACAGGAGCAAGAGACCCAGTACTTC. Protein: CAGSPGQEQETQYF. This chain uses TRBV18 with TRBJ2-5; 8 bases match TRBD1. The CDR3 runs to 14 residues. The germline CDR1 and CDR2 sequences are KGHSH and LQKENI.

At least ten counts were recorded for this clonotype. The gene calls are TRBV15 and TRBJ2-7; tentative D call: TRBD2 (5 bases). V shed 1 base and J shed 5 bases, with 12 bases lying between them. CDR3 size: 14 residues. CDR1 is LNHNV and CDR2 is YYDKDF in the germline V gene (reference sequence). The CDR3 DNA reads as TGTGCCACCAGCAGAGTACTAGACATCCACGAGCAGTACTTC. It codes for CATSRVLDIHEQYF.

This clonotype has a count of ten or more. The CDR3 loop is CASSAPWVLGHTDTQYF. CDR3 in DNA: TGTGCCAGCAGCGCCCCCTGGGTCCTCGGGCACACAGATACGCAGTATTTT. The rearrangement uses TRBV9 and TRBJ2-3; the D is unclear. Germline CDR1 is SGDLS and CDR2 is YYNGEE. Trimming shortened V by 3 bases and J by 2 bases, and 19 bases separated the two germline ends. The CDR3 covers 17 residues.

This clonotype was counted many times. This chain connects TRBV30 to TRBJ2-1; 7 nucleotides agree with TRBD2. The V gene's germline CDR1 is GTSNPN and CDR2 SVGIG (reference sequence). V was pared by 1 base and J by 9 bases, with 12 bases of the junction left unmatched. The CDR3 length is 15 residues. The chain's CDR3 is CAWSGGSLPGGEQFF. As DNA, the CDR3 is TGTGCCTGGAGTGGCGGGAGTCTACCGGGGGGTGAGCAGTTCTTC. The variable domain in full, completed from reference TRBV30 and TRBJ2-1, reads SQTIHQWPATLVQPVGSPLSLECTVEGTSNPNLYWYRQAAGRGLQLLFYSVGIGQISSEVPQNLSASRPQDRQFILSSKKLLLSDSGFYLCAWSGGSLPGGEQFFGPGTRLTVL.

The CDR3 DNA is TGTGCCAGCATCTGGGACACGAACACTGAAGCTTTCTTT. Its translation is CASIWDTNTEAFF. The rearrangement uses TRBV6-1 and TRBJ1-1; a possible D gene is TRBD1 (6 bases). The CDR3 is 13 amino acids. Trimming cost V 7 bases and J 1 base, with 10 bases left between them. CDR1 MNHNS and CDR2 SASEGT come from the germline V gene.

Remarks on this clonotype: Being one base from a much bigger clone, this may be a read error. Here the CDR3 omits its conserved ending phenylalanine or tryptophan, so a read error is the likely source. The chain links TRBV7-9 to TRBJ2-1; D may correspond to TRBD1 or TRBD2 (5 bases each). CDR1 SEHNR and CDR2 FQNEAQ come from the germline V gene (reference sequence). This CDR3 region has 14 residues. Trimming removed 1 base at V and 9 bases at J, with 13 bases between. The CDR3 sequence: CASSLDPGRGEQFL. The CDR3 nucleotides are TGTGCCAGCAGCTTAGATCCGGGGCGCGGTGAGCAGTTCCTC.

This clonotype was seen many times. The rearrangement uses TRBV12-3 or TRBV12-4 and TRBJ2-3; possible D gene TRBD1, 6 bases. The CDR3 has 14 amino acids. Trimming left V 7 bases short and J 6 bases short, with 17 bases between. The CDR3 DNA sequence: TGTGCCAGCATCTTAGGGGGAATTACTGATACGCAGTATTTT. Protein: CASILGGITDTQYF.

The table lists this clonotype with many counts. A much larger clone lies a single base off, so this may be a read error. The chain carries TRBV20-1 and TRBJ2-7; 9 bases line up with TRBD2. Trimming at V came to 2 bases and at J to 4 bases, leaving 9 bases not matched to a gene. There are 15 residues in the CDR3. Germline V lookup: CDR1 DFQATT, CDR2 SNEGSKA (reference sequence). As DNA, the CDR3 is TGCAGTGCTAGATCAGGGGCTAGCGGGGCGTACGAGCAGTACTTC. This codes for CSARSGASGAYEQYF.

This clonotype was seen at least ten times. The V gene is TRBV7-8, the J gene TRBJ2-2; 7 bases match TRBD2. CDR1 and CDR2 (germline): SGHVS, FQNEAQ. V lost 1 base to trimming and J lost 2 bases; unmatched junction nucleotides: 1. The CDR3 runs 15 residues. Here the CDR3 reads CASSLGDYNTGELFF. For the CDR3, the DNA is TGTGCCAGCAGCTTAGGGGACTACAACACCGGGGAGCTGTTTTTT.

This clonotype came up many times. This chain uses TRBV11-2 with TRBJ2-5; the D is unclear. Germline CDR1 is SGHAT and CDR2 is FQNNGV. Trimming took off 5 bases at V and 1 base at J, with 11 bases between the two ends. This CDR3 comprises 14 residues. The CDR3 reads CASSIPRTQETQYF. The CDR3 DNA reads as TGTGCCAGCAGCATCCCCCGGACCCAAGAGACCCAGTACTTC.

The CDR3, as DNA: TGTGCCAGCAGCCTAACTAGTGTGAAGACCCAGTACTTC. This codes for CASSLTSVKTQYF. The chain carries TRBV4-2 and TRBJ2-5; TRBD2 is a possible D gene (5 bases). CDR3 length: 13 residues. The germline gives CDR1 LGHNA, CDR2 YNFKEQ. V was cut by 4 bases and J by 6 bases, with 12 bases left in between.

This clonotype was counted between two and nine times. The chain joins TRBV5-4 to TRBJ2-3; 13 nucleotides agree with TRBD2. The V segment lost 2 bases and the J segment 2 bases; nucleotides outside the gene matches: 8. CDR3 size: 18 residues. The V gene's germline CDR1 is SGHNT and CDR2 YYREEE (reference sequence). In DNA form, the CDR3 reads TGTGCCAGCAGCTTTTGGACTAGCGGGAGAGGGGTCACAGATACGCAGTATTTT. Translated: CASSFWTSGRGVTDTQYF. Filled out from reference TRBV5-4 and TRBJ2-3, the complete variable domain reads ETGVTQSPTHLIKTRGQQVTLRCSSQSGHNTVSWYQQALGQGPQFIFQYYREEENGRGNFPPRFSGLQFPNYSSELNVNALELDDSALYLCASSFWTSGRGVTDTQYFGPGTRLTVL.

This clonotype has ten or more counts. The V call is TRBV11-2, the J call TRBJ1-6; D is ambiguous. V was pared by 6 bases and J by 8 bases, with 14 bases between. Germline loops: CDR1 SGHAT, CDR2 FQNNGV. CDR3 length: 14 residues. CDR3 nucleotide sequence: TGTGCCAGCAGTCTACGTCCCAAGGATTCACCCCTCCACTTT. Translation: CASSLRPKDSPLHF. Full variable domain (remainder filled in from reference TRBV11-2 and TRBJ1-6): EAGVAQSPRYKIIEKRQSVAFWCNPISGHATLYWYQQILGQGPKLLIQFQNNGVVDDSQLPKDRFSAERLKGVDSTLKIQPAKLEDSAVYLCASSLRPKDSPLHFGNGTRLTVT.

The count of this clonotype is one. This sequence may be a read error, since a much larger clone differs from it by one base. This chain links TRBV19 with TRBJ1-1; 8 nucleotides agree with TRBD1. Germline values: CDR1 LNHDA, CDR2 SQIVND (reference sequence). There are 17 residues in the CDR3. CDR3: CVSRKRTGRKVDTEAFF. In nucleotides, the CDR3 is TGTGTCAGTAGGAAAAGGACAGGGAGAAAGGTAGACACTGAAGCTTTCTTT.

As to this clonotype: A clone one base away is much larger, so this may be a read error. This sequence joins TRBV5-1 and TRBJ2-6, with D tentatively TRBD2 (7 bases). The CDR3 has 16 amino acids. Looked up from germline, CDR1 is SGHRS and CDR2 is YFSETQ. Trimming pared 4 bases from V and 4 bases from J, leaving 15 bases between. The DNA for the CDR3 is TGCGCCAGCAGCGACTACGGGGGGCCAGGGGCCAACGTCCTGACTTTC. Translation gives CASSDYGGPGANVLTF.

This clonotype was recorded many times. The chain combines TRBV11-1 with TRBJ2-1; 7 nucleotides match TRBD2. The CDR3 runs 16 residues. V lost 4 bases, J lost 4 bases, and 10 bases stayed unmatched. CDR1 and CDR2 from the germline V gene are SGHAT and FQDESV (reference sequence). CDR3 bases: TGTGCCAGCAGCTCCTCACTAGCGAGCGGATACAATGAGCAGTTCTTC. Translated, it gives CASSSSLASGYNEQFF.

In its sample, this clonotype was seen many times. The chain has TRBV28 and TRBJ1-2, with D possibly TRBD1 on 6 matching bases. With 1 base removed from V and 0 bases from J, the gap between germline ends came to 15 bases. The CDR3 loop spans 17 amino acids. Germline lookup yields CDR1 MDHEN and CDR2 SYDVKM. The CDR3 sequence: CASSLFTGTLANYGYTF. CDR3 DNA: TGTGCCAGCAGTTTATTTACAGGGACGTTAGCTAACTATGGCTACACCTTC.

This clonotype was seen ten or more times. V usage is TRBV29-1 and J usage is TRBJ2-3; D is ambiguous. Trimming pared 4 bases from V and 2 bases from J, leaving 13 bases between. The V gene's germline CDR1 is SQVTM and CDR2 ANQGSEA. The CDR3 is 14 residues long. CDR3 residues: CSVVGGTNTDTQYF. The CDR3 region has the DNA TGCAGCGTTGTTGGCGGAACTAACACAGATACGCAGTATTTT.